This T cell receptor (beta chain) was sequenced in a study of vaccination and CD4 T cells after COVID-19. Stated treatment: roughly ten-day PBMC culture with coronavirus spike peptide pools or control peptides (ViraFEST assay). Convalescent patients tested SARS-CoV-2 PCR positive from March to December 2020, before Alpha, Beta and Delta emerged. This CDR3 is built from 15 residues. In germline, CDR1 is SGHTA, CDR2 FQGNSA. V lost 4 bases, J lost 3 bases, and 13 bases lay in between. Researchers used the Oncomine TCR Beta short-read assay to sequence DNA from cultured CD4+ T cells. Genomic DNA was isolated from cultured CD4+ T cells. In TCRdb, the PCR reads were re-called with MiXCR into one record per CDR3 protein. This sample carries some 14,000 distinct CDR3 sequences, about 50% of them seen once, and the ten largest clones take approximately 4.6%. A word on this clonotype: Antigen unknown.

This specimen consisted of CD4+ T cells from blood, cultured in vitro, obtained before SARS-CoV-2 vaccination. V and J are TRBV7-2 and TRBJ2-4; D gene ambiguous. This receptor was obtained from a human donor who had recovered from COVID-19. CDR3 coding DNA: TGTGCCAGCAGCTCGCGTGGGGTGAGCAAAAACATTCAGTACTTC. Its protein is CASSSRGVSKNIQYF. Drawing the rest from reference TRBV7-2 and TRBJ2-4, the complete variable domain is GAGVSQSPSNKVTEKGKDVELRCDPISGHTALYWYRQSLGQGLEFLIYFQGNSAPDKSGLPSDRFSAERTGGSVSTLTIQRTQQEDSAVYLCASSSRGVSKNIQYFGAGTRLSVL.